This entry features one T cell receptor (beta chain) sequence. Its specificity is not known. The source of the sample is a study of shared clonotypes between healthy human individuals. About the study: CD4 naive cells filled three plates per donor, CD4 memory three, CD8 naive two and CD8 memory one.

This CDR3 is 13 amino acids long. Trimming shortened V by 4 bases and J by 3 bases, and 10 bases separated the two germline ends. Germline-derived CDR1 and CDR2 are KGHSH and LQKENI. In the source study's methods: ImmunoSEQ gave junction-only sequences without quality scores, so filtering differed. The protocol was immunoSEQ multiplex PCR, while the TCRdb copy is restricted to in-frame clones and leaves out a portion. The V and J calls and the clone size are those of that table, but D and trimming were determined from the DNA. The table shows approximately 95,000 clones, with 67% occurring only once. Study-wide results and limits: When naive CD4 clonotypes were compared across a few donors, 5% to 5.5% were shared. Investigators collected only blood, and repertoires in tissues likely differ.

The sequenced material came from memory CD8+ T cells sorted from blood. Stated subset: CD45RO+ cells pooled with CCR7-negative TemRA cells. J is TRBJ2-7 and V is TRBV18, with D possibly being TRBD1 (6 bases). This receptor was obtained from a man aged 25-45 years in good health. CDR3 in DNA: TGTGCCAGCTCACGGGACAAACACTACGAGCAGTACTTC. Encoded protein: CASSRDKHYEQYF.